This TCR beta chain was recovered during a study of T cells after yellow fever vaccination. In its sample, this clonotype was seen a few times. MiXCR was run by TCRdb on the 5' RACE reads, yielding one entry per CDR3 protein. The profile shows hundreds of thousands of distinct CDR3 sequences, about 13% of them singletons. Germline CDR1 MNHNS, CDR2 SASEGT. V lost 7 bases, J lost 0 bases, and 16 bases lay in between. The CDR3 runs 15 residues. This material consisted of PBMCs, taken on the day of the yellow fever booster vaccination. This sequence joins TRBV6-1 and TRBJ2-7; D unresolved. The TCR comes from a man aged 25 to 40 who received the YFV17D yellow fever vaccine. CDR3 DNA sequence: TGTGCCAGCACCTATCTCCCATTGAGCTCCTACGAGCAGTACTTC. This encodes CASTYLPLSSYEQYF.